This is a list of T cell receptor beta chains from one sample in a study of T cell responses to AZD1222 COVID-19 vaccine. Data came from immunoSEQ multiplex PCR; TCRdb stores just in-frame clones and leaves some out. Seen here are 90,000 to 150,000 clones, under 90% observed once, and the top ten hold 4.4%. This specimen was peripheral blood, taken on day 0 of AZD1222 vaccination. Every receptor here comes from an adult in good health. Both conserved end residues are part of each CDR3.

CASIHDGTDTQYF,TRBV12-3/TRBV12-4,TRBJ2-3
CASSQTGPYGYGYTF,TRBV2,TRBJ1-2
CASSDWTGYGGANVLTF,TRBV6-1,TRBJ2-6
CASPPRDRALEAFF,TRBV6-5,TRBJ1-1
CASSEGRGAAYNEQFF,TRBV6-1,TRBJ2-1
CASSTGQSYEQYF,TRBV19,TRBJ2-7
CASSTHWVTQPQHF,TRBV6-5,TRBJ1-5
CASSSPTDTQYF,TRBV27,TRBJ2-3
CAWSAGLRTYNEQFF,TRBV30,TRBJ2-1
CASSVQPGASGYGYTF,TRBV9,TRBJ1-2
CASSPTGSNSQPQHF,TRBV7-9,TRBJ1-5
CTSSQRPIEGNTGELFF,TRBV1,TRBJ2-2
CAWSRGTEKYNEQFF,TRBV30,TRBJ2-1
CASSWGTSGYEQYF,TRBV5-4,TRBJ2-7
CASSLDGTYGYTF,TRBV7-2,TRBJ1-2
CASSGGHLYGYTF,TRBV2,TRBJ1-2
CASSEAGIQYF,TRBV6-1,TRBJ2-4
CATRQFMNTEAFF,TRBV6-5,TRBJ1-1
CASSQPGSTATDTQYF,TRBV3-1/TRBV3-2,TRBJ2-3
CASSEGREAFF,TRBV10-1,TRBJ1-1
CAISEEVGQGATGNTIYF,TRBV10-3,TRBJ1-3
CASSQSTRAAKNIQYF,TRBV28,TRBJ2-4
CASSDPLQRMGTQYF,TRBV10-2,TRBJ2-3
CASSPVDRGNTEAFF,TRBV6-5,TRBJ1-1